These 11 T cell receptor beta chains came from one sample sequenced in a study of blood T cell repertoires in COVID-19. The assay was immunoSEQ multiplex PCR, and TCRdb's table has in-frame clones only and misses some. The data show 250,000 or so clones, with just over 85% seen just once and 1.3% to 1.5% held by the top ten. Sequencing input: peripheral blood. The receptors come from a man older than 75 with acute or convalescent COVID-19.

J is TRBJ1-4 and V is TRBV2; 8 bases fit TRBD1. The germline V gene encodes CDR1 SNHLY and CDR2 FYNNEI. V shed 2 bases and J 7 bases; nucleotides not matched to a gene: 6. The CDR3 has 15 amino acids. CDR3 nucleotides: TGTGCCAGCAGTGAATACGGGACAGGTCCTGAAAAACTGTTTTTT. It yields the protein CASSEYGTGPEKLFF. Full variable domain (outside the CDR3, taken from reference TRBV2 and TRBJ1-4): EPEVTQTPSHQVTQMGQEVILRCVPISNHLYFYWYRQILGQKVEFLVSFYNNEISEKSEIFDDQFSVERPDGSNFTLKIRSTKLEDSAMYFCASSEYGTGPEKLFFGSGTQLSVL.

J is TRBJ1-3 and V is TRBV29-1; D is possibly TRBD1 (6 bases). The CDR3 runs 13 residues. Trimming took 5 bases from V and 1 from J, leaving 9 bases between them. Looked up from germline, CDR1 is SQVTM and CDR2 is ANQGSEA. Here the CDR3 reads CSVITGSGNTIYF. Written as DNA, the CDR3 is TGCAGCGTTATTACAGGGTCTGGAAACACCATATATTTT.

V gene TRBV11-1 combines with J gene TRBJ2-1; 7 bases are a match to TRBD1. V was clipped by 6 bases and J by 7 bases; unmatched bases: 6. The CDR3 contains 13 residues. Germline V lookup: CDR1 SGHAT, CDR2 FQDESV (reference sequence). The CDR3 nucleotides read TGTGCCAGCAGACGAACAGGGGAAAATGAGCAGTTCTTC. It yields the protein CASRRTGENEQFF. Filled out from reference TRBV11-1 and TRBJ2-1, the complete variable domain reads EAEVAQSPRYKITEKSQAVAFWCDPISGHATLYWYRQILGQGPELLVQFQDESVVDDSQLPKDRFSAERLKGVDSTLKIQPAELGDSAMYLCASRRTGENEQFFGPGTRLTVL.

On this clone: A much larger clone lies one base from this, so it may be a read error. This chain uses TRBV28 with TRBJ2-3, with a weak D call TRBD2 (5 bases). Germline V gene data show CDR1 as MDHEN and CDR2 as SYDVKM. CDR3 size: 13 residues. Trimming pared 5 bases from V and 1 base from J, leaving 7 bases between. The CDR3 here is CASSLSGTDTQYF. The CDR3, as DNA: TGTGCCAGCAGTCTTAGCGGCACAGATACGCAGTATTTT.

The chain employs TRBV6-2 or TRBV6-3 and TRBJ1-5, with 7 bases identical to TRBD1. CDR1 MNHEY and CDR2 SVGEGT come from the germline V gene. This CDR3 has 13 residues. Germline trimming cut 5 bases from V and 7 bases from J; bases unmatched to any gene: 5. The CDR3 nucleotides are TGTGCCAGCAGTCTGACAGGGTCCCAGCCCCAGCATTTT. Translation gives CASSLTGSQPQHF.

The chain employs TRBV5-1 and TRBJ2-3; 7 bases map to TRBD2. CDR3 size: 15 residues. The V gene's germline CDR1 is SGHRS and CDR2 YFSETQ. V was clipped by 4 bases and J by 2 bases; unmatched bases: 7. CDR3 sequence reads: CASSPGSGSTDTQYF. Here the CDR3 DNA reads TGCGCCAGCAGCCCCGGTAGCGGGTCCACAGATACGCAGTATTTT.

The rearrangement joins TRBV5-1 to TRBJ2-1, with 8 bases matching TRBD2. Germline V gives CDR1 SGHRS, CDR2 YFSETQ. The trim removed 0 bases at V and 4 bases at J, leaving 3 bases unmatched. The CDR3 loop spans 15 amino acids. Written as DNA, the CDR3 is TGCGCCAGCAGCTTGGTACTAGCGGAATACAATGAGCAGTTCTTC. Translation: CASSLVLAEYNEQFF.

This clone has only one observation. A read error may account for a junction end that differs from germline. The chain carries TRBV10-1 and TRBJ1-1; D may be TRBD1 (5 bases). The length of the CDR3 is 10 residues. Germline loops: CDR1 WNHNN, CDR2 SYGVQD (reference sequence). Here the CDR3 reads CASSQGNLTF. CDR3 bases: TGCGCCAGCAGCCAGGGTAACTTGACCTTT.

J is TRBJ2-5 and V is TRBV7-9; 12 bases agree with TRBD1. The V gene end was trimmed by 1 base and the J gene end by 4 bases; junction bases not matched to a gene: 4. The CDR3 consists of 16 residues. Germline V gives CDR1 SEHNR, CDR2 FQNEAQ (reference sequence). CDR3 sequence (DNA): TGTGCCAGCAGCTTAGGGGACAGGGGGCCGGGAGAGACCCAGTACTTC. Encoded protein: CASSLGDRGPGETQYF.

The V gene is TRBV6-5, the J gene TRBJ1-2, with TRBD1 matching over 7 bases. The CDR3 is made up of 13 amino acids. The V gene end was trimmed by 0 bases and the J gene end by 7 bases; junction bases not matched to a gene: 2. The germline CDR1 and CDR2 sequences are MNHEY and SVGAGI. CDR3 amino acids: CASSYSSGGGYTF. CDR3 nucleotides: TGTGCCAGCAGTTACTCTTCAGGGGGTGGCTACACCTTC.

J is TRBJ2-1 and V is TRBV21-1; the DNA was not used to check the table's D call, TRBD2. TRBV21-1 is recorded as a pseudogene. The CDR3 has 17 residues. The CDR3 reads CASSKDGRGDHYNEQFF. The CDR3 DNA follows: TGTGCCAGCAGCAAAGACGGGAGGGGCGACCATTACAATGAGCAGTTCTTC.